Listed below are T cell receptor beta chains from one sample, sequenced in a study of identical twins. TCRdb redid the calling of the 5' RACE reads with MiXCR, one entry per CDR3 protein. The sample has fewer than 800,000 distinct CDR3 sequences; roughly 7.1% are singletons. In addition, the sample was reused for a study of yellow fever vaccine responses in identical twins.

Sequencing used PBMCs. These receptors all come from a woman between 18 and 29 years old in good health. Both conserved end residues are part of each CDR3. Each record gives: clone size, J gene, V gene, D gene, CDR3 protein, CDR3 DNA. A D gene is named only where the DNA matches it firmly. Clone size is given for some rows only: seen once, a few or many times, or a class if the clone is expanded.

-	TRBJ2-1	TRBV20-1	-	CSAAEGESWAYNEQFF	TGCAGTGCTGCCGAGGGAGAATCCTGGGCCTACAATGAGCAGTTCTTC
-	TRBJ1-1	TRBV6-1	-	CASTLPSENTEAFF	TGTGCCAGCACCCTACCGTCAGAGAACACTGAAGCTTTCTTT
many	TRBJ1-1	TRBV6-1	-	CASRVNEQGGTEAFF	TGTGCCAGCAGAGTAAACGAACAAGGGGGCACTGAAGCTTTCTTT
many	TRBJ1-1	TRBV12-3/TRBV12-4	TRBD1	CASSLRQGGGSEAFF	TGTGCCAGCAGTCTCCGACAGGGTGGAGGCTCTGAAGCTTTCTTT
many	TRBJ2-1	TRBV7-2	-	CASSLEGSGFYNEQFF	TGTGCCAGCAGCTTAGAGGGTAGCGGCTTCTACAATGAGCAGTTCTTC
-	TRBJ2-3	TRBV10-3	-	CAISGLGTDTQYF	TGTGCCATCAGTGGTCTAGGCACAGATACGCAGTATTTT
-	TRBJ2-3	TRBV5-1	-	CASSLGPPRYTDTQYF	TGCGCCAGCAGCTTAGGACCACCTCGGTACACAGATACGCAGTATTTT
few	TRBJ2-6	TRBV20-1	TRBD1	CSARDVDRTGFSGANVLTF	TGCAGTGCTAGAGATGTGGATCGGACAGGATTCTCTGGGGCCAACGTCCTGACTTTC
many	TRBJ2-2	TRBV12-3/TRBV12-4	TRBD2	CASSGTSGGTGELFF	TGTGCCAGCAGCGGGACTAGCGGGGGAACCGGGGAGCTGTTTTTT
-	TRBJ1-5	TRBV6-5	-	CASSYSKVSNQPQHF	TGTGCCAGCAGTTACTCGAAAGTTAGCAATCAGCCCCAGCATTTT
many	TRBJ2-1	TRBV5-1	-	CASSTRDRYSYNEQFF	TGCGCCAGCAGCACTAGAGACAGGTACTCCTACAATGAGCAGTTCTTC
-	TRBJ2-1	TRBV27	-	CASKEPGPLDEQFF	TGCGCCAGCAAGGAACCAGGTCCTCTGGATGAGCAGTTCTTC
-	TRBJ2-3	TRBV7-9	TRBD2	CASSGQEGLAGEAQYF	TGTGCCAGCAGCGGCCAGGAGGGGCTAGCGGGAGAGGCGCAGTATTTT
few	TRBJ2-2	TRBV27	-	CASSLSTRRVRELFF	TGTGCCAGCAGTTTATCCACACGCCGGGTCCGGGAGCTGTTTTTT
many	TRBJ1-1	TRBV10-3	-	CAIRQDTEAFF	TGTGCCATCAGACAGGACACTGAAGCTTTCTTT
-	TRBJ2-5	TRBV7-6	-	CASSSGGPQETQYF	TGTGCCAGCAGCTCCGGGGGGCCCCAAGAGACCCAGTACTTC
-	TRBJ2-7	TRBV7-8	-	CASSLGSSASSYEQYF	TGTGCCAGCAGCTTGGGGTCTAGCGCGAGCTCCTACGAGCAGTACTTC
-	TRBJ2-2	TRBV28	TRBD2	CASRLAGGPAGELFF	TGTGCCAGCAGACTAGCGGGAGGGCCAGCCGGGGAGCTGTTTTTT
many	TRBJ1-1	TRBV3-1	-	CASSQDGTGPNTEAFF	TGTGCCAGCAGCCAAGATGGCACAGGGCCGAACACTGAAGCTTTCTTT
few	TRBJ2-7	TRBV3-1	TRBD1	CASSHDRGAEQYF	TGTGCCAGCAGCCATGACAGGGGCGCCGAGCAGTACTTC
few	TRBJ2-5	TRBV11-2	TRBD1	CASSLTPGQQETQYF	TGTGCCAGCAGCTTAACGCCGGGACAGCAAGAGACCCAGTACTTC
many	TRBJ1-1	TRBV28	-	CASSLPDRNTEAFF	TGTGCCAGCAGTTTACCAGACAGGAACACTGAAGCTTTCTTT
many	TRBJ2-1	TRBV3-1	TRBD2	CASSHSSGGSPPEQFF	TGTGCCAGCAGCCATTCTAGCGGGGGGTCCCCCCCCGAGCAGTTCTTC
-	TRBJ2-1	TRBV7-6	TRBD2	CASSLNPGLAGDYNEQFF	TGTGCCAGCAGCTTAAATCCGGGACTAGCGGGAGACTACAATGAGCAGTTCTTC
many	TRBJ1-6	TRBV12-3/TRBV12-4	-	CASSYEGSYNSPLHF	TGTGCCAGCAGTTATGAAGGGTCCTATAATTCACCCCTCCACTTT
many	TRBJ1-2	TRBV20-1	-	CSARDLKGYTF	TGCAGTGCTCGGGACCTCAAGGGCTACACCTTC
few	TRBJ2-1	TRBV4-2	TRBD2	CASSHRTSGGRNYNEQFF	TGTGCCAGCAGCCACCGGACTAGCGGGGGCCGGAACTACAATGAGCAGTTCTTC
many	TRBJ2-1	TRBV3-1	-	CASSQGVRNEQFF	TGTGCCAGCAGCCAAGGTGTCAGGAATGAGCAGTTCTTC
many	TRBJ2-2	TRBV12-3/TRBV12-4	-	CASTPSGRKNTGELFF	TGTGCCAGCACTCCCTCGGGCCGGAAGAACACCGGGGAGCTGTTTTTT
-	TRBJ1-1	TRBV5-1	TRBD1	CASRNTGTAGGGGEAFF	TGCGCCAGCAGAAATACCGGGACAGCTGGTGGGGGAGGTGAAGCTTTCTTT
-	TRBJ2-5	TRBV9	TRBD2	CASSGGGTSGETQYF	TGTGCCAGCAGCGGTGGTGGGACTAGTGGGGAGACCCAGTACTTC
few	TRBJ1-5	TRBV10-3	-	CAISVTAGTDQPQHF	TGTGCCATCAGCGTTACGGCAGGGACCGATCAGCCCCAGCATTTT
-	TRBJ1-1	TRBV6-1	-	CASSEEGRNTEAFF	TGTGCCAGCAGTGAAGAAGGGAGGAACACTGAAGCTTTCTTT
few	TRBJ2-1	TRBV20-1	-	CSARGDSSYNEQFF	TGCAGTGCTAGAGGCGACAGCTCCTACAATGAGCAGTTCTTC
few	TRBJ2-1	TRBV2	-	CASSAGWSAYNEQFF	TGTGCCAGCAGCGCCGGGTGGTCGGCGTACAATGAGCAGTTCTTC
few	TRBJ1-1	TRBV5-1	-	CASTVQFGGEAFF	TGCGCCAGCACTGTACAGTTCGGCGGCGAAGCTTTCTTT
few	TRBJ1-1	TRBV3-1	-	CASSLSPTPNTEAFF	TGTGCCAGCAGCCTCTCTCCTACACCGAACACTGAAGCTTTCTTT
few	TRBJ2-3	TRBV3-1	-	CASSWSPSTDTQYF	TGTGCCAGCAGCTGGAGCCCTAGCACAGATACGCAGTATTTT
few	TRBJ2-1	TRBV5-1	-	CASSLVSAELTINNEQFF	TGCGCCAGCAGCTTGGTCTCGGCTGAGCTCACCATAAACAATGAGCAGTTCTTC
-	TRBJ2-7	TRBV28	-	CASSLSDAGSGEQYF	TGTGCCAGCAGTTTATCAGACGCCGGTAGCGGTGAGCAGTACTTC
few	TRBJ2-5	TRBV15	-	CATSRGARMETQYF	TGTGCCACCAGCAGAGGGGCTAGGATGGAGACCCAGTACTTC
many	TRBJ2-1	TRBV24-1	TRBD2	CATMASGDDNEQFF	TGTGCCACCATGGCCAGCGGGGACGACAATGAGCAGTTCTTC
many	TRBJ2-1	TRBV7-7	-	CASSPSTVAYNEQFF	TGTGCCAGCAGCCCTTCTACAGTGGCCTACAATGAGCAGTTCTTC
few	TRBJ2-2	TRBV10-3	-	CAISDSGHQAGELFF	TGTGCCATCAGTGATAGTGGCCACCAGGCCGGGGAGCTGTTTTTT
-	TRBJ2-7	TRBV20-1	TRBD2	CSAIAGTPSYEQYF	TGCAGTGCTATAGCGGGAACCCCCTCCTACGAGCAGTACTTC
few	TRBJ2-5	TRBV5-1	TRBD2	CASSKKRGLETQYF	TGCGCCAGCAGCAAAAAGCGGGGATTGGAGACCCAGTACTTC
many	TRBJ2-1	TRBV25-1	-	CASSVQGLYNEQFF	TGTGCCAGCAGTGTCCAGGGCTTATACAATGAGCAGTTCTTC
many	TRBJ1-5	TRBV3-1	-	CAASSAGQPQHF	TGTGCCGCGAGCTCCGCTGGGCAGCCCCAGCATTTT